These 7 T cell receptor beta chains came from one sample sequenced in a study of T cell changes during pregnancy in multiple sclerosis. Sequencing was performed with immunoSEQ multiplex PCR; in TCRdb, only in-frame clones are kept and a portion is missing. The data hold tens of thousands of clones, with around 94% observed a single time. The starting material was CD4+ T cells from peripheral blood mononuclear cells, obtained in the third trimester of pregnancy. Receptor source: a female donor with multiple sclerosis, enrolled in a pregnancy study.

This chain uses TRBV19 with TRBJ2-3; 12 bases match TRBD2. After removal of 8 bases from V and 5 bases from J, the junction contained 5 bases not matched to a gene. CDR1 and CDR2 from the germline V gene are LNHDA and SQIVND (reference sequence). CDR3 length equals 14 residues. The CDR3 reads CASAELAGGDTQYF. The CDR3 DNA reads as TGTGCCAGTGCGGAACTAGCGGGAGGAGATACGCAGTATTTT.

This chain uses TRBV28 with TRBJ1-5, with TRBD1 matching over 7 bases. The CDR3 contains 13 residues. Germline CDR1 and CDR2: MDHEN and SYDVKM. The J segment lost 9 bases and the V segment lost 4 bases, leaving 6 bases of the junction unmatched. DNA of the CDR3: TGTGCCAGCAGTTCCCCAGGGGACAGGCCCCAGCATTTT. It codes for CASSSPGDRPQHF.

The chain has TRBV29-1 and TRBJ2-1, with a weak D call TRBD2 (6 bases). The germline V and J ends were trimmed by 7 bases and 7 bases, with 20 bases remaining between them. Germline CDR1 SQVTM, CDR2 ANQGSEA. This CDR3 spans 14 amino acids. CDR3 loop: CSGLVHMGGNEQFF. The CDR3 DNA reads TGCAGCGGCCTAGTTCATATGGGGGGTAATGAGCAGTTCTTC.

The chain joins TRBV19 to TRBJ1-5; 7 bases fit TRBD1. The CDR3 runs 14 residues. V lost 4 bases and J lost 4; bases outside the gene matches: 4. Per the germline V gene, CDR1 is LNHDA and CDR2 is SQIVND (reference sequence). The CDR3 DNA follows: TGTGCCAGTAGTACCCAACAGGGGAATCAGCCCCAGCATTTT. Translating gives CASSTQQGNQPQHF.

The J gene is TRBJ2-3, the V gene TRBV7-8; 9 bases are shared with TRBD1. This CDR3 spans 14 amino acids. With 5 bases clipped from V and 0 bases from J, the junction kept 0 bases outside the gene matches. Germline assignment: CDR1 SGHVS and CDR2 FQNEAQ. The DNA of the CDR3 is TGTGCCAGCAGCGGGACAGGGAGCACAGATACGCAGTATTTT. Its translation is CASSGTGSTDTQYF.

The chain carries TRBV9 and TRBJ2-7; maybe TRBD2 (6 bases). Germline V lookup: CDR1 SGDLS, CDR2 YYNGEE. The CDR3 length is 15 residues. V dropped 5 bases and J dropped 3 bases, with 18 bases sitting between them. Here the CDR3 DNA reads TGTGCCAGCAGTGGGGCAGGCGGGAACCTCTACGAGCAGTACTTC. It yields the protein CASSGAGGNLYEQYF.

CDR3 in DNA: TGTGCCAGCAGTCTCTCTAGCGGGCTACCATACGAGCAGTACTTC. Protein product: CASSLSSGLPYEQYF. This chain links TRBV28 with TRBJ2-7; TRBD2 aligns across 8 bases. In germline, CDR1 is MDHEN, CDR2 SYDVKM. Trimming at V came to 5 bases and at J to 4 bases, leaving 10 bases not matched to a gene. This CDR3 has 15 amino acids.